This entry describes one TCR beta chain. This sample is part of a study of monozygotic twins with cystic fibrosis. Germline-derived CDR1 and CDR2 are SQVTM and ANQGSEA. Trimming shortened V by 5 bases and J by 4 bases, and 23 bases separated the two germline ends. The CDR3 runs to 16 residues. Libraries were prepared by immunoSEQ multiplex PCR; TCRdb keeps only in-frame clonotypes and omits some of them. The sample lists roughly 25,000 clones, around 93% seen once, with approximately 0.3% in the top ten. This rearrangement joins TRBV29-1 to TRBJ1-2; D is perhaps TRBD1 (6 bases). The TCR sequence derives from a girl aged 2-10 years with cystic fibrosis. Sequencing was carried out using blood. CDR3 loop: CSVYIPGHPGSYGYTF. CDR3 DNA: TGCAGCGTTTACATCCCGGGACACCCAGGAAGCTATGGCTACACCTTC.